The 2 T cell receptor beta chains reported below all come from one sample, sequenced in a study of T-cell reconstitution after alpha-beta-depleted transplantation in children. Library preparation (for TCRbeta) was performed with unique molecular identifiers. TCRdb processed the PCR reads anew with MiXCR; each CDR3 protein has one entry. There are more than 500,000 distinct CDR3 sequences in the sample; roughly 11% occur only once, and 12% to 15% lies in the top ten. This material consisted of PBMCs, mostly from graft donor cells, taken 180 days after TCRalphabeta/CD19-depleted stem cell transplant. The receptors originated from a female patient between 2 and 10 years old who had a stem cell transplant for aplastic anemia, so the T cells may come from the graft donor.

On this clonotype: This likely comes from a read error, as the CDR3 has no conserved phenylalanine or tryptophan at its end. The chain combines TRBV20-1 with TRBJ2-7, with 7 positions matching TRBD2. This CDR3 is 12 amino acids long. V dropped 8 bases and J dropped 2; count of bases not matched to a gene: 6. Germline assignment: CDR1 DFQATT and CDR2 SNEGSKA (reference sequence). CDR3 sequence (DNA): TGCAGTCTGGAAGCGGGGCCCTACGAGCAGTACTTG. Protein product: CSLEAGPYEQYL.

This chain connects TRBV6-5 to TRBJ2-5, with D perhaps TRBD1 or TRBD2 (6 bases each). Germline assignment: CDR1 MNHEY and CDR2 SVGAGI. The CDR3 length is 16 residues. The V end was cut by 0 bases, the J end by 1 base, with 12 bases between. The CDR3 spells CASSYSNGGGQETQYF. The CDR3 DNA is TGTGCCAGCAGTTACTCGAATGGAGGGGGCCAAGAGACCCAGTACTTC.